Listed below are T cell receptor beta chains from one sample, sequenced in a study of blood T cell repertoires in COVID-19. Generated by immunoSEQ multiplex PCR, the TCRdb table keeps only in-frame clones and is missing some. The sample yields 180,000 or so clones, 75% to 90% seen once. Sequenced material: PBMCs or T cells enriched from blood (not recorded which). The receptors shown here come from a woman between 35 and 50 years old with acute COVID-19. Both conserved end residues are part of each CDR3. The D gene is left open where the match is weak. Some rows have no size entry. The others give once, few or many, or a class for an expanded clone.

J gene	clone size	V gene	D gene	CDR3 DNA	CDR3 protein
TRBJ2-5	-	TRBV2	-	TGTGCCAGCAGTTACCGGGGGATCGAGACCCAGTACTTC	CASSYRGIETQYF
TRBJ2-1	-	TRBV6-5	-	TGTGCCAGCAGTTACCGGAAAGGGGGGCAGTTCTTC	CASSYRKGGQFF
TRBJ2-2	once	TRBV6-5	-	-	CASILGQVFSGELFF
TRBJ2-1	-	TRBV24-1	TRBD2	TGTGCCACCAGTGATTTAGGGGCTAGCGGGAAGTCCTACAATGAGCAGTTCTTC	CATSDLGASGKSYNEQFF
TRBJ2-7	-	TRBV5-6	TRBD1	TGTGCCAGCAGCTCCTCGGGGACAGGGGGCTCCGAGCAGTACTTC	CASSSSGTGGSEQYF
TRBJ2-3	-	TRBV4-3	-	TGCGCCAGCAGCCAAGAATTAATTTTATCAGATACGCAGTATTTT	CASSQELILSDTQYF
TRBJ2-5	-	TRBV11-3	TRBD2	TGTGCCAGCAGCTTAAACGCGGGGGGGCGAGAGACCCAGTACTTC	CASSLNAGGRETQYF
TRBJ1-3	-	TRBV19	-	TGTGCCACTAAACAGGGCGCCGGAAACACCATATATTTT	CATKQGAGNTIYF
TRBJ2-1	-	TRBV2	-	TGTGCCAGCAGGGACGGGAGAAGGTCCTACAATGAGCAGTTCTTC	CASRDGRRSYNEQFF
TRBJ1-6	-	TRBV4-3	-	TGCGCCAGCAGCCAAGAAGAGGGCTCCTATAATTCACCCCTCCACTTT	CASSQEEGSYNSPLHF
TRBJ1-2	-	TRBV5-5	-	TGTGCCAGCAGCCCGTCCCCCGCGGGAGCTAACTATGGCTACACCTTC	CASSPSPAGANYGYTF
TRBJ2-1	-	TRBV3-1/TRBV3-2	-	TGTGCCAGCAGAGAGGAGGGGACCACCTACAATGAGCAGTTCTTC	CASREEGTTYNEQFF
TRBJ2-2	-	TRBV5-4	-	TGTGCCAGCAGCCCAAGGCCCACTAGCCCGAACACCGGGGAGCTGTTTTTT	CASSPRPTSPNTGELFF
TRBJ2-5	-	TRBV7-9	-	TGTGCCAGCAACCGGGACACCAAAGAGACCCAGTACTTC	CASNRDTKETQYF
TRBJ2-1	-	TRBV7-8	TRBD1	TGTGCCAGCAGCATTACACAGGGGCCCCCCCACAATGAGCAGTTCTTC	CASSITQGPPHNEQFF
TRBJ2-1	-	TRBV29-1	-	TGCAGCGCCTCTCCGGGGGGCTGGTACAATGAGCAGTTCTTC	CSASPGGWYNEQFF
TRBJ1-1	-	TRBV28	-	TGTGCCAGCAGACCACCAGGGTCAGGGCCAGCTTTCTTT	CASRPPGSGPAFF
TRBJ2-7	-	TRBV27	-	TGTGCCAGCAGTTTCGGTCCGACCTACGAGCAGTACTTC	CASSFGPTYEQYF
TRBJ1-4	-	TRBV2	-	TGTGCCATGAGTGCGGGGCAGGATAATGAAAAACTGTTTTTT	CAMSAGQDNEKLFF
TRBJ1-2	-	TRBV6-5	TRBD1	TGTGCCAGCAGTTACTCCGGACAGGGTGTCTATGGCTACACCTTC	CASSYSGQGVYGYTF
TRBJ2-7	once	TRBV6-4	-	TGTGCCAGCAGTGACTCGGGACAAGTACTCTACGAGCAGTACTTC	CASSDSGQVLYEQYF
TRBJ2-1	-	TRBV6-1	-	TGTGCCAGCAGTGAACGGGATTTCGACAATGAGCAGTTCTTC	CASSERDFDNEQFF
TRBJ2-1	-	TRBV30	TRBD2	TGTGCCTGGAGTAGCGGGGGGGCCCATGAGCAGTTCTTC	CAWSSGGAHEQFF
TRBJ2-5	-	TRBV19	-	TGTGCCAGTAGTATAACCCCAGGAGGGGGGGGTGTCAAGACCCAGTACTTC	CASSITPGGGGVKTQYF
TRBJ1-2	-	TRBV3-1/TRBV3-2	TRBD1	TGTGCCAGCAGCCAAGAATTATGGGACAGGGATGGCTACACCTTC	CASSQELWDRDGYTF
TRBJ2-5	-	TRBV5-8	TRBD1	TGTGCCAGCAGCTTCGGCAGGGGGCGCGGAGAGACCCAGTACTTC	CASSFGRGRGETQYF
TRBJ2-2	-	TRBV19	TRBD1	TGTGCCAGTAGTATAGATCAGGACAGGGGGCGAACCGGGGAGCTGTTTTTT	CASSIDQDRGRTGELFF
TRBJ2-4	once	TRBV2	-	TGTGCCAGCAGTGAAGGGGTAGGGGTGTCCAAAAACATTCAGTACTTC	CASSEGVGVSKNIQYF
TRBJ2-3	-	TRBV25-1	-	TGTGCCAGCAGTGAATTTGGGGGCAACCGGCATCGGGGGCAGTATTTT	CASSEFGGNRHRGQYF
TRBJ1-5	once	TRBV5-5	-	TGTGCCAGCAGACTCGCCGACGGGGGGCTTCAGCCCCAGCATTTT	CASRLADGGLQPQHF
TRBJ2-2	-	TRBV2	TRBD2	TGTGCCAGCAGAGGAGCGGGGGGTGCGAACACCGGGGAGCTGTTTTTT	CASRGAGGANTGELFF
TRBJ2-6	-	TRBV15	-	TGTGCCACCAGCAGAGATCAGGGTCCTGGGGCCAACGTCCTGACTTTC	CATSRDQGPGANVLTF
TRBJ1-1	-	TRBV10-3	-	TGTGCCATCAGTGATCCAGGGAAGGCGAACACTGAAGCTTTCTTT	CAISDPGKANTEAFF
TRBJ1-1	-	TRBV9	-	TGTGCCAGCAGCGTCACGGGGAACACTGAAGCTTTCTTT	CASSVTGNTEAFF
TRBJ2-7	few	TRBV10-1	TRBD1	TGCGCCAGCGGGGACAGGGGGTCTGGGCAGTACTTC	CASGDRGSGQYF
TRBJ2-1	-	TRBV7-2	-	TGTGCCAGCAGCTTAGATGGCGGAGTCTACAATGAGCAGTTCTTC	CASSLDGGVYNEQFF
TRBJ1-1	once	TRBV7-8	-	TGTGCCAGCAGCTTAGTGGGTCGGGGCACTGAAGCTTTCTTT	CASSLVGRGTEAFF
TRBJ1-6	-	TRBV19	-	TGTGCCAGTAGTTCACAGAGTAATAATTCACCCCTCCACTTT	CASSSQSNNSPLHF
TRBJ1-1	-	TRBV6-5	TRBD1	TGTGCCAGCACCCAGGGGGCAGGGAACACTGAAGCTTTCTTT	CASTQGAGNTEAFF
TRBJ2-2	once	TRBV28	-	TGTGCCAGCAGTTTCCCGCCAGGGGGGTCAACCGGGGAGCTGTTTTTT	CASSFPPGGSTGELFF
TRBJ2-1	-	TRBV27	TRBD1	TGTGCCAGCAGTTTAGGACAGGGGTTTTACAATGAGCAGTTCTTC	CASSLGQGFYNEQFF
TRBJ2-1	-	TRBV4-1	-	TGCGCCAGCAGCCAAGATCGCGGTATCTCAAGGGGGTCTAACAATGAGCAGTTCTTC	CASSQDRGISRGSNNEQFF
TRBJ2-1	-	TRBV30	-	TGTGCCTGGAGTCTTCAGGGGCGGGTCGACAATGAGCAGTTCTTC	CAWSLQGRVDNEQFF
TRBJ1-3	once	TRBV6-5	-	TGTGCCAGCAGTTACAGGGGTAGCTCTGGAAACACCATATATTTT	CASSYRGSSGNTIYF
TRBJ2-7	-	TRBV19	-	TGTGCCAGTAGTGGTGGGGGGAACGAGCAGTACTTC	CASSGGGNEQYF
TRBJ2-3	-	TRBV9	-	TGTGCCAGAGACCTAGCGTGGGTCACAGATACGCAGTATTTT	CARDLAWVTDTQYF